The rows below give T cell receptor beta chains drawn from one sample of a study of T cell responses to AZD1222 COVID-19 vaccine. TCRdb keeps only in-frame clones here, not all; method: immunoSEQ multiplex PCR. There are about 120,000 clones in the sample; around nine tenths occur only once, and 3.5% to 4.5% lies in the top ten. Sequences were derived from peripheral blood, sampled 28 days after the second dose of the MenACWY control vaccine. Every receptor here comes from an adult who received the MenACWY meningococcal vaccine as a control. The CDR3 runs from the conserved cysteine through the conserved F or W. A D gene is named only where the DNA matches it firmly. Clone size is shown for a subset of rows, as once, few, many or a class of expanded clone.

clone size	V gene	J gene	D gene	CDR3 protein	CDR3 DNA
NA	TRBV28	TRBJ1-5	TRBD1	CASRYGTGGRLNQPQHF	TGTGCCAGCAGATACGGGACAGGGGGCCGACTAAATCAGCCCCAGCATTTT
NA	TRBV27	TRBJ2-7	TRBD1	CASHPMTGGASYEQYF	TGTGCCAGCCACCCAATGACAGGGGGCGCATCCTACGAGCAGTACTTC
once	TRBV18	TRBJ2-5	NA	CASSTYQETQYF	TGTGCCAGCTCAACGTACCAAGAGACCCAGTACTTC
NA	TRBV6-2/TRBV6-3	TRBJ2-5	TRBD2	CASSSGTSERETQYF	TGTGCCAGCAGTAGTGGGACTAGCGAACGAGAGACCCAGTACTTC
NA	TRBV28	TRBJ1-6	NA	CASSLKKALHF	TGTGCCAGCAGTTTAAAGAAGGCCCTCCACTTT
NA	TRBV6-5	TRBJ2-3	TRBD1	CASSLRGLTDTQYF	TGTGCCAGCAGTCTCAGGGGGCTGACAGATACGCAGTATTTT
NA	TRBV5-1	TRBJ1-1	NA	CASSIFKGPGAFF	TGCGCCAGCAGCATTTTCAAGGGTCCGGGAGCTTTCTTT
NA	TRBV7-2	TRBJ2-5	TRBD2	CASSLWNSGKGETQYF	TGTGCCAGCAGCTTATGGAATAGCGGGAAGGGGGAGACCCAGTACTTC
NA	TRBV5-1	TRBJ2-3	NA	CASSLGGRSTDTQYF	TGCGCCAGCAGCTTGGGTGGCAGGAGCACAGATACGCAGTATTTT
NA	TRBV28	TRBJ2-2	NA	CASLDSNTGELFF	TGTGCCAGTCTGGACTCTAACACCGGGGAGCTGTTTTTT
NA	TRBV18	TRBJ2-7	TRBD2	CASSPPLSGGGHEQYF	TGTGCCAGCTCACCACCCCTATCCGGGGGGGGCCACGAGCAGTACTTC
NA	TRBV28	TRBJ2-1	NA	CATSDNEQFF	TGTGCCACGTCAGACAATGAGCAGTTCTTC
NA	TRBV6-5	TRBJ2-4	TRBD1	CASSSGTENIQYF	TGTGCCAGCAGCTCCGGGACAGAAAACATTCAGTACTTC
once	TRBV1	TRBJ1-6	NA	CTSSHHTGRITYNSPLHF	TGCACCAGCAGCCATCACACCGGACGTATCACCTATAATTCACCCCTCCACTTT
NA	TRBV5-5	TRBJ2-1	TRBD1	CASSLEGQGANEQFF	TGTGCCAGCAGCTTGGAGGGACAGGGGGCCAATGAGCAGTTCTTC
few	TRBV5-1	TRBJ2-3	NA	CASSLGADTQYF	TGCGCCAGCAGCTTGGGAGCAGATACGCAGTATTTT
NA	TRBV18	TRBJ2-1	NA	CASSPNPPGGYNEQFF	TGTGCCAGCTCACCGAACCCCCCCGGGGGTTACAATGAGCAGTTCTTC
NA	TRBV5-5	TRBJ1-6	NA	CASSLPAALHF	TGTGCCAGCAGCTTGCCAGCCGCCCTCCACTTT
NA	TRBV10-3	TRBJ2-5	NA	CAIRGWNGETQYF	TGTGCCATCAGGGGTTGGAACGGAGAGACCCAGTACTTC
NA	TRBV11-2	TRBJ1-2	NA	CASRPAGTQGGNYGYTF	TGTGCCAGCAGACCCGCCGGGACACAGGGTGGAAACTATGGCTACACCTTC
NA	TRBV6-5	TRBJ2-1	TRBD1	CASTRTGPTYNEQFF	TGTGCCAGCACCAGGACAGGGCCTACCTACAATGAGCAGTTCTTC
NA	TRBV4-1	TRBJ1-1	NA	CASSARGDGTEAFF	TGCGCCAGCAGCGCTAGGGGGGATGGCACTGAAGCTTTCTTT
NA	TRBV11-2	TRBJ2-1	NA	CASSPGPINEQFF	TGTGCCAGCAGCCCGGGACCGATCAATGAGCAGTTCTTC
NA	TRBV27	TRBJ2-3	TRBD2	CASSSGTSFSTDTQYF	TGTGCCAGCAGTTCCGGGACTAGCTTTAGCACAGATACGCAGTATTTT
NA	TRBV10-2	TRBJ1-3	NA	CASKGGWADSGNTIYF	TGCGCCAGCAAGGGAGGTTGGGCAGACTCTGGAAACACCATATATTTT
NA	TRBV9	TRBJ2-2	TRBD2	CASSVVAGGIGELFF	TGTGCCAGCAGCGTAGTAGCGGGGGGGATCGGGGAGCTGTTTTTT
NA	TRBV2	TRBJ2-1	TRBD1	CASRAVTGVYNEQFF	TGTGCCAGCAGGGCGGTAACAGGGGTTTACAATGAGCAGTTCTTC
NA	TRBV5-6	TRBJ1-3	NA	CASSSRGPGNTIYF	TGTGCCAGCAGCTCTCGCGGGCCTGGAAACACCATATATTTT
once	TRBV7-2	TRBJ2-5	TRBD1	CASSPDRGLETQYF	TGTGCCAGCAGCCCAGACAGGGGGCTTGAGACCCAGTACTTC